The source of this T cell receptor beta chain is a study of OX40 agonist ivuxolimab in advanced cancers. Study-level findings and limits: On average, CD8+ T cells had more expanded clones than CD4+.

Produced via immunoSEQ multiplex PCR; TCRdb's table is partial and in-frame only. The table includes some 40,000 clones, approximately 90% detected once. This CDR3 spans 14 amino acids. V lost 7 bases and J lost 5, with 17 bases in between. Germline V lookup: CDR1 SGHTA, CDR2 FQGNSA. Cycle 7 day 1, cycle 4 day 1, and baseline were the timepoints at which blood was sampled. On this clone: Its antigen is still unknown.

The TCR originated in an adult with an advanced solid tumor such as melanoma, head and neck, liver or kidney cancer. The sequencing here drew on CD4+ or CD8+ T cells sorted from blood, taken in a trial of the OX40 agonist ivuxolimab. The V and J genes are TRBV7-2 and TRBJ2-5, with D possibly TRBD1 on 6 matching bases. CDR3 sequence reads: CASTHRDNGETQYF. Written as DNA, the CDR3 is TGTGCCAGCACCCACCGGGACAATGGGGAGACCCAGTACTTC.